This TCR beta chain was retrieved from a study of cytomegalovirus exposure and HLA in healthy donors. General study results and limits: Rare TCR sequences predominated, though certain public TCRs were found in many donors. For most subjects, TCR beta sequences were reported to predict HLA-A and HLA-B alleles with accuracy. The authors confirmed in vitro that three CMV-associated chains were specific for CMV antigens.

In regard to this clone: Its antigen is as yet unknown.

With 60 Vbeta and 13 Jbeta primers, the PCR was carried out. Using immunoSEQ multiplex PCR, the repertoire was profiled, and TCRdb retains in-frame clones only, with some absent. The sample has about 96,000 clones, under 85% seen once. The CDR3 has 12 residues. The V end lost 4 bases, the J end lost 7 bases, and 7 bases lay between the germline ends. Germline values: CDR1 SNHLY, CDR2 FYNNEI. Likely unrecorded immune exposures existed in these nominally healthy donors. The V and J genes are TRBV2 and TRBJ1-4; no firm D call. Source material: PBMCs. The clonotype originates from a man under 40 in good health and CMV-seronegative. CDR3 protein: CASSGRGEKLFF. As DNA, the CDR3 is TGTGCCAGCAGTGGACGGGGTGAAAAACTGTTTTTT.